This TCR beta chain was sequenced for a study of blood T cell repertoires in COVID-19. About the research overall: Whether acute or convalescent, the COVID-19 samples came from the United States, Italy and Spain. Sources were T cells, B-cell-depleted T cells, or PBMCs; the material itself was cDNA or gDNA.

Method: immunoSEQ multiplex PCR; TCRdb's copy keeps in-frame clones and lacks some. There are some 220,000 clones in the sample; about 88% occur only once, and around 3% lies in the top ten. In its sample, this clone was seen a few times. CDR3 length equals 15 residues. Trimming at V came to 4 bases and at J to 6 bases, leaving 6 bases not matched to a gene. Looked up from germline, CDR1 is SGHAT and CDR2 is FQNNGV. Sequencing was performed on peripheral blood. The rearrangement uses TRBV11-2 and TRBJ2-7, with 13 bases lining up with TRBD2. The TCR originated in a man aged 50-60 years who had recovered from COVID-19. The CDR3: CASSWTSGSLGEQYF. CDR3 DNA sequence: TGTGCCAGCAGCTGGACTAGCGGGAGTCTCGGCGAGCAGTACTTC.